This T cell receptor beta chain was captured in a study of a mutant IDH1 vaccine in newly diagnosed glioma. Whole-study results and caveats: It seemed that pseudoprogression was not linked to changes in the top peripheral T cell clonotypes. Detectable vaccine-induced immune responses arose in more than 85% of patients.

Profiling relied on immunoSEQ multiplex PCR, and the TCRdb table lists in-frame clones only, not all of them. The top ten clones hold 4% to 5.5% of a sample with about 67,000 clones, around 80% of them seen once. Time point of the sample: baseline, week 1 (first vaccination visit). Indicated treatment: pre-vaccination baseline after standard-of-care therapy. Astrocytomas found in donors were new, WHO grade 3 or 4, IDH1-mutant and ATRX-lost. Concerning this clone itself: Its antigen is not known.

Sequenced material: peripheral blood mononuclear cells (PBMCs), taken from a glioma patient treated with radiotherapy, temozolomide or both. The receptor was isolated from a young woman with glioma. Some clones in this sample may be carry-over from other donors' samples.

In nucleotides, the CDR3 is TGTGCCTGGAGTGTGGGACTAGCTGATACAGATACGCAGTATTTT. Protein: CAWSVGLADTDTQYF. The rearrangement joins TRBV30 to TRBJ2-3; 9 positions match TRBD2. CDR3 size: 15 residues. The junction had 4 bases not matched to a gene; V was cut back by 0 bases and J by 3 bases. Germline loops: CDR1 GTSNPN, CDR2 SVGIG (reference sequence).